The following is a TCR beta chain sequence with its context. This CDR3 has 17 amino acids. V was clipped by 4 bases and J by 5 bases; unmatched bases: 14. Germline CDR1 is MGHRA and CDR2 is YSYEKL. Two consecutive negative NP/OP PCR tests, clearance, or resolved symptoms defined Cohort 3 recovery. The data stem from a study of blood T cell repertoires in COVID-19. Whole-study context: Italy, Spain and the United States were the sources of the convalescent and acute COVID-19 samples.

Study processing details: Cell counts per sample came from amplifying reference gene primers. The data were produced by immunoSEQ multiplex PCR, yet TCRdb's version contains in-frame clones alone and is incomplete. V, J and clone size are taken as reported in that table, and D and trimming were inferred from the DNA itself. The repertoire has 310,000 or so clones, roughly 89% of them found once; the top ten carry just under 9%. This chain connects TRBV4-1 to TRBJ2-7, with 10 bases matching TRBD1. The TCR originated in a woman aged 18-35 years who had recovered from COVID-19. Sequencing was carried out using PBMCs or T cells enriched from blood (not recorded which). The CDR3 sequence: CASSPRPGTGEFHEQYF. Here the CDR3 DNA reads TGCGCCAGCAGCCCCAGACCCGGGACAGGGGAGTTCCACGAGCAGTACTTC.